The 12 T cell receptor beta chains given below trace back to one sample, sequenced in a study of T cells in Graves' hyperthyroidism and ophthalmopathy. Researchers amplified the TCR beta CDR3 regions from RNA transcripts. HTBI primers were employed in a first-round RT-PCR of the TCR CDR3. TCRdb recomputed calls from the multiplex PCR reads with MiXCR, one row per CDR3 protein. The data show under 300,000 distinct CDR3 sequences, 10% to 15% seen once. The material sequenced was blood. The receptors stem from a woman in her twenties or thirties with Graves' hyperthyroidism that later progressed to Graves' ophthalmopathy.

This clonotype was seen a few times. The rearrangement joins TRBV4-1 to TRBJ2-7; 10 nucleotides line up with TRBD2. The trim removed 2 bases at V and 2 bases at J, leaving 3 bases unmatched. This CDR3 spans 15 amino acids. In germline, CDR1 is MGHRA, CDR2 YSYEKL. The DNA for the CDR3 is TGCGCCAGCAGCCAAACTAGCGGGACCCCCTACGAGCAGTACTTC. Its translation is CASSQTSGTPYEQYF.

This clonotype was picked up many times. This chain joins TRBV20-1 and TRBJ2-1; D may match TRBD1 or TRBD2 (6 bases each). V dropped 5 bases and J dropped 4 bases, with 21 bases sitting between them. Germline values: CDR1 DFQATT, CDR2 SNEGSKA (reference sequence). This CDR3 spans 16 amino acids. CDR3 in DNA: TGCAGTGCTCCGATGCGGGACAATATTCGGTACAATGAGCAGTTCTTC. Its protein product is CSAPMRDNIRYNEQFF.

This clonotype was detected only a few times. The rearrangement joins TRBV4-1 to TRBJ2-7; 12 nucleotides align to TRBD2. Germline CDR1 MGHRA, CDR2 YSYEKL. Trimming removed 3 bases from V and 5 bases from J; junction bases left unmatched: 8. This CDR3 has 16 amino acids. The CDR3 here is CASSQDDGLAGNEQYF. Written as DNA, the CDR3 is TGCGCCAGCAGCCAGGACGATGGACTAGCGGGAAACGAGCAGTACTTC.

This clonotype was counted at least ten times. This chain connects TRBV20-1 to TRBJ2-5; 7 nucleotides match TRBD2. The CDR3 covers 15 residues. J was trimmed by 4 bases and V by 2 bases; bases with no gene match: 10. Germline loops: CDR1 DFQATT, CDR2 SNEGSKA (reference sequence). In nucleotides, the CDR3 is TGCAGTGCTAGACAGCAGCGGGGTGGACGAGAGACCCAGTACTTC. Translating it yields CSARQQRGGRETQYF.

This clonotype was seen repeatedly, ten times or more. The gene calls are TRBV7-6 and TRBJ2-3; D is possibly TRBD2 (6 bases). V was shortened by 6 bases and J by 4 bases, with 14 bases between the two germline ends. The CDR3 runs to 14 residues. Germline lookup yields CDR1 SGHVS and CDR2 FNYEAQ. The CDR3 DNA reads TGTGCCAGCAGTCCGGGAGTAGGCGCAGATACGCAGTATTTT. Translating it yields CASSPGVGADTQYF.

Worth noting for this clonotype: A much larger clone is a single base away; this may be a read error. The rearrangement joins TRBV3-1 to TRBJ2-5; the D gene could be TRBD1 or TRBD2 (6 bases each). The V gene's germline CDR1 is LGHDT and CDR2 YNNKEL (reference sequence). The CDR3 runs 15 residues. The CDR3 here is CASSQEPARGETRYF. DNA for the CDR3: TGTGCCAGCAGCCAAGAACCAGCTAGGGGGGAGACCCGGTACTTC.

At least ten counts were recorded for this clonotype. This chain uses TRBV2 with TRBJ2-5; TRBD2 aligns across 7 bases. Trimming took 7 bases from V and 4 from J; bases not matched to a gene: 15. Per germline, CDR1 SNHLY and CDR2 FYNNEI. The length of the CDR3 is 16 residues. The CDR3 sequence is CASNLPAGVDSETQYF. For the CDR3, the DNA is TGTGCCAGCAATCTTCCGGCGGGAGTTGACTCAGAGACCCAGTACTTC.

This clonotype has a count of ten or more. The CDR3 region has the DNA TGTGCCAGCAGCGCGATTTTGAACACTGAAGCTTTCTTT. Protein product: CASSAILNTEAFF. The chain combines TRBV7-2 with TRBJ1-1, with D unclear. Germline CDR1 is SGHTA and CDR2 is FQGNSA. CDR3 length: 13 residues. V dropped 5 bases and J dropped 0 bases, with 7 bases sitting between them.

This clonotype was found many times. CDR3 sequence reads: CASSPRDTYTDTQYF. CDR3 nucleotide sequence: TGTGCCAGCAGTCCCCGGGACACCTACACAGATACGCAGTATTTT. J is TRBJ2-3 and V is TRBV6-2 or TRBV6-3; possibly TRBD1 for D (6 bases). Germline V gene lookup returns CDR1 MNHEY and CDR2 SVGEGT. The CDR3 length is 15 residues. Between the trimmed V and J ends, which lost 5 bases and 2 bases, there was a span of 14 bases.

The chain joins TRBV5-4 to TRBJ2-7; 12 positions agree with TRBD2. The germline V gene has CDR1 SGHNT and CDR2 YYREEE (reference sequence). The J segment lost 6 bases and the V segment lost 4 bases, leaving 5 bases of the junction unmatched. The CDR3 is made up of 14 amino acids. Here the CDR3 reads CASSTTSGGGEQYF. In DNA form, the CDR3 reads TGTGCCAGCAGCACGACTAGCGGGGGAGGCGAGCAGTACTTC.

The sample holds many counts of this clonotype. The chain recombines TRBV3-1 with TRBJ2-7; D is perhaps TRBD2 (5 bases). The CDR3 length is 13 residues. The V and J ends lost 7 bases and 0 bases respectively, with 10 bases between them. From germline, CDR1 is LGHDT and CDR2 YNNKEL (reference sequence). The CDR3 reads CASTGLFSYEQYF. DNA for the CDR3: TGTGCCAGCACCGGACTCTTCTCCTACGAGCAGTACTTC.

This clonotype occurred many times. The chain recombines TRBV4-3 with TRBJ2-7, with D tentatively TRBD1 or TRBD2 (6 bases each). The CDR3 is made up of 15 amino acids. Germline lookup yields CDR1 LGHNA and CDR2 YSLEER. V dropped 0 bases and J dropped 4 bases, with 13 bases sitting between them. CDR3 bases: TGCGCCAGCAGCCAAGATGTCCAGGGGAGGTACGAGCAGTACTTC. Its protein is CASSQDVQGRYEQYF.